This T cell receptor beta chain was captured in a study of Ad26.COV2.S vaccination and SARS-CoV-2 variants. The treatment denotes: 15 to 20 received Ad26.COV2.S at low or high dose, single or two shots; about 5 received placebo; per-sample allocation not given. Specimens were obtained on day 63 following the first vaccine or placebo injection. J was trimmed by 0 bases and V by 3 bases; bases with no gene match: 4. The V gene's germline CDR1 is LGHNA and CDR2 YNFKEQ. This CDR3 comprises 16 residues. Profiling relied on immunoSEQ multiplex PCR, and the TCRdb table lists in-frame clones only, not all of them. The sample lists 350,000 to 500,000 clones; about 88% were seen once.

The sequencing used peripheral blood, collected in a trial of Ad26.COV2.S vaccine versus placebo. This receptor was taken from a person aged 18-65 years who received the Ad26.COV2.S COVID-19 vaccine or a placebo. The V and J genes are TRBV4-2 and TRBJ2-1, with 8 bases matching TRBD2. CDR3 sequence: CASSQGLDYSYNEQFF. CDR3 bases: TGTGCCAGCAGCCAGGGACTAGACTACTCCTACAATGAGCAGTTCTTC.